This TCR beta chain was recovered during a study of OX40 agonist ivuxolimab in advanced cancers. Study summary: The group had a mean age of 60 years, ranged from 23 to 79, and was around 82% male.

A note on this clone: Antigen: not known.

The CDR3 consists of 14 residues. CDR1 is WSHSY and CDR2 is SAAADI in the germline V gene. The ends lost 5 bases at V and 3 bases at J; junction bases unmatched: 6. TCRdb keeps only in-frame clones here, not all; method: immunoSEQ multiplex PCR. Of 67,000 or so clones listed, around nine tenths are singletons. General observations from the study: Doses of 0.1 to 3.0 mg/kg were accompanied by clonal expansion of CD4+ and CD8+ blood T cells by week 6.

This receptor was taken from an adult with an advanced solid tumor such as melanoma, head and neck, liver or kidney cancer. V and J are TRBV10-2 and TRBJ2-7, with 8 bases lining up with TRBD1. This material consisted of CD4+ or CD8+ T cells sorted from blood, taken in a trial of the OX40 agonist ivuxolimab. The CDR3 bases are TGCGCCAGCAGTTCCGGCAGGGGGCTCTACGAGCAGTACTTC. It codes for CASSSGRGLYEQYF.